The rows below give T cell receptor beta chains drawn from one sample of a study of blood T cells in healthy people across ages. TCRdb reprocessed the 5' RACE reads with MiXCR, giving one entry per CDR3 protein. The table shows about 580,000 distinct CDR3 sequences, with 40% to 55% occurring only once. The sequenced sample was blood. These receptors originate from an elderly man in good health. Each CDR3 is given with its conserved first and last residue. Fields, in order: clone size, D gene, V gene, J gene, CDR3 DNA, CDR3 protein. A D gene is named only where the DNA matches it firmly. Size values are once, few and many counts, or a class for expanded clones, and some rows have none.

size: medium-sized
D: NA
V: TRBV28
J: TRBJ2-7
DNA: NA
CDR3: CASSTSTTGGTYEQYF

size: NA
D: NA
V: TRBV7-9
J: TRBJ2-7
DNA: TGTGCCAGCAGCTTCCAGGGTGCGCAGTACTTC
CDR3: CASSFQGAQYF

size: NA
D: NA
V: TRBV4-2
J: TRBJ2-4
DNA: TGTGCCAGCAGCCAAGACGACAGGCGCGAGATTCAGTACTTC
CDR3: CASSQDDRREIQYF

size: NA
D: TRBD2
V: TRBV4-2
J: TRBJ2-7
DNA: TGTGCCAGCAGCCAAGATCGGGGAGCGGGAGTTCAAGAGGCCCAGTACTTC
CDR3: CASSQDRGAGVQEAQYF

size: few
D: NA
V: TRBV12-3/TRBV12-4
J: TRBJ2-1
DNA: TGTGCCAGCAGTTTTCGGGGTTCCCACTACAATGAGCAGTTCTTC
CDR3: CASSFRGSHYNEQFF

size: NA
D: NA
V: TRBV20-1
J: TRBJ2-6
DNA: TGCAGTGCTAGCCGCAGAGACTCTGGGGCCAACGTCCTGACTTTC
CDR3: CSASRRDSGANVLTF

size: many
D: NA
V: TRBV7-9
J: TRBJ1-4
DNA: TGTGCCAGCAGCTCCCCCCTCACAGCTTCAACTAATGAAAAACTGTTTTTT
CDR3: CASSSPLTASTNEKLFF

size: NA
D: NA
V: TRBV11-2
J: TRBJ2-3
DNA: TGTGCCAGCGGGAAGGGGCAGGCAACAGATACGCAGTATTTT
CDR3: CASGKGQATDTQYF

size: NA
D: NA
V: TRBV7-9
J: TRBJ2-1
DNA: TGTGCCAGCAGCCCCATGCGAGCGGGTATGGGTGAGCAGTTCTTC
CDR3: CASSPMRAGMGEQFF

size: few
D: NA
V: TRBV28
J: TRBJ1-5
DNA: TGTGCCAGCAAGGTCAGTAATCAGCCCCAGCATTTT
CDR3: CASKVSNQPQHF

size: NA
D: NA
V: TRBV20-1
J: TRBJ2-3
DNA: TGCAGTGCTAGGGAAGGAGGGAGAGATACGCAGTATTTT
CDR3: CSAREGGRDTQYF

size: NA
D: NA
V: TRBV11-2
J: TRBJ2-3
DNA: TGTGCCAGCAGCTTACGTCCCGATGGGACAGATACGCAGTATTTT
CDR3: CASSLRPDGTDTQYF

size: NA
D: TRBD2
V: TRBV12-3/TRBV12-4
J: TRBJ2-3
DNA: TGTGCCAGCAGTTTAAGCGGGAGTGAGGATGTGCAGTATTTT
CDR3: CASSLSGSEDVQYF

size: NA
D: NA
V: TRBV12-3/TRBV12-4
J: TRBJ2-3
DNA: TGTGCCAGCAGTTTGAACCCACCGCGGGATACGCAGTATTTT
CDR3: CASSLNPPRDTQYF

size: NA
D: NA
V: TRBV21-1
J: TRBJ2-7
DNA: TGTGCCAGCAGCTGCGATCCGGGACAGGGGGCGTGGAGCTCCTACGAGCAGTACTTC
CDR3: CASSCDPGQGAWSSYEQYF

size: NA
D: NA
V: TRBV10-3
J: TRBJ1-6
DNA: TGTGCCATCAATCCAGAAGTAAATTCACCCCTCCACTTT
CDR3: CAINPEVNSPLHF

size: few
D: NA
V: TRBV20-1
J: TRBJ2-1
DNA: TGCAGTGCTAGTTTTGCGCCGACTAGGAATGAGCAGTTCTTC
CDR3: CSASFAPTRNEQFF

size: once
D: NA
V: TRBV6-2/TRBV6-3
J: TRBJ1-2
DNA: TGTGCCAGCGGGGGGAACAGGGCTGGCTACACCTTC
CDR3: CASGGNRAGYTF

size: many
D: TRBD1
V: TRBV7-9
J: TRBJ2-1
DNA: TGTGCCAGCAGCTTTCGGACAGGGGGCTACAATGAGCAGTTCTTC
CDR3: CASSFRTGGYNEQFF

size: few
D: NA
V: TRBV5-1
J: TRBJ2-3
DNA: TGCGCCAGCAGAGACTACACAGATACGCAGTATTTT
CDR3: CASRDYTDTQYF

size: few
D: NA
V: TRBV4-3
J: TRBJ2-3
DNA: TGCGCCAGCAGCCAAGAGGTCGCGGATACGCAGTATTTT
CDR3: CASSQEVADTQYF

size: NA
D: NA
V: TRBV20-1
J: TRBJ2-5
DNA: TGCAGTGCCCTAAAAACAGGGGGGGGAACCCAGTACTTC
CDR3: CSALKTGGGTQYF

size: NA
D: NA
V: TRBV24-1
J: TRBJ2-7
DNA: TGTGCCACCAGTGATTCTCGAGAGAACACCTACGAGCAGTACTTC
CDR3: CATSDSRENTYEQYF

size: NA
D: NA
V: TRBV6-1
J: TRBJ2-1
DNA: TGTGCCAGCAGTGTGTCACAGCCAAACAATGAGCAGTTCTTC
CDR3: CASSVSQPNNEQFF

size: few
D: NA
V: TRBV7-2
J: TRBJ2-3
DNA: TGTGCCAGCAGCTTAGGCGGTTTGCAGTATTTT
CDR3: CASSLGGLQYF

size: many
D: TRBD2
V: TRBV7-9
J: TRBJ2-7
DNA: TGTGCCAGCAGCGCTGAAGCGGGAGCTTACGAGCAGTACTTC
CDR3: CASSAEAGAYEQYF

size: NA
D: NA
V: TRBV6-2/TRBV6-3
J: TRBJ2-5
DNA: TGTGCCAGCAGCAAAGGCAGGGCCCAAGAGACCCAGTACTTC
CDR3: CASSKGRAQETQYF

size: NA
D: TRBD1
V: TRBV30
J: TRBJ1-2
DNA: TGTGCCTGGAGTAACCGGGACAGGGGTGGCTACACCTTC
CDR3: CAWSNRDRGGYTF

size: NA
D: NA
V: TRBV28
J: TRBJ2-7
DNA: TGTGCCAGCAGTTTACAACAGGGAACCGCCTACGAGCAGTACTTC
CDR3: CASSLQQGTAYEQYF

size: NA
D: NA
V: TRBV20-1
J: TRBJ1-2
DNA: TGCAGTGCTAGAAACTACGATTATGGCTACACCTTC
CDR3: CSARNYDYGYTF

size: many
D: NA
V: TRBV7-2
J: TRBJ2-3
DNA: TGTGCCAGCAGCTTAGTACTAGCCACAGATACGCAGTATTTT
CDR3: CASSLVLATDTQYF

size: NA
D: NA
V: TRBV5-1
J: TRBJ2-1
DNA: TGCGCCAGCAGCTTGGTTGAGAATCAGGAGCAGTTCTTC
CDR3: CASSLVENQEQFF

size: once
D: NA
V: TRBV12-3/TRBV12-4
J: TRBJ2-5
DNA: TGTGCCAGCAGCCCAGGGGTAGGGGTAGGTGAGCAGTACTTC
CDR3: CASSPGVGVGEQYF

size: NA
D: NA
V: TRBV5-1
J: TRBJ2-7
DNA: TGCGCCAGCCTCCGGGACACCTCCGCGGGCGAGCAGTACTTC
CDR3: CASLRDTSAGEQYF

size: NA
D: NA
V: TRBV6-2/TRBV6-3
J: TRBJ2-7
DNA: TGTGCCAGCAGTTTTACCGGGACAAGCAGCTCCTACGAGCAGTACTTC
CDR3: CASSFTGTSSSYEQYF

size: few
D: NA
V: TRBV5-1
J: TRBJ1-1
DNA: TGCGCCAGCAGCCCCGGGAAGAACACTGAAGCTTTCTTT
CDR3: CASSPGKNTEAFF

size: NA
D: NA
V: TRBV27
J: TRBJ2-5
DNA: TGTGCCAGCAGTTTCATAGGGCAGCAAGAGACCCAGTACTTC
CDR3: CASSFIGQQETQYF

size: NA
D: NA
V: TRBV7-9
J: TRBJ2-5
DNA: TGTGCCAGCAGGTTATACGAGGTTGGGGCAGAGACCCAGTACTTC
CDR3: CASRLYEVGAETQYF

size: NA
D: TRBD2
V: TRBV5-1
J: TRBJ2-3
DNA: TGCGCCAGCAGCTTGGGACTAGCGGGGTTGGCTGGGACGCAGTATTTT
CDR3: CASSLGLAGLAGTQYF

size: NA
D: NA
V: TRBV7-2
J: TRBJ1-4
DNA: TGTGCCAGCAGCCTACAGGGAACTAATGAAAAACTGTTTTTT
CDR3: CASSLQGTNEKLFF

size: few
D: TRBD2
V: TRBV7-2
J: TRBJ2-5
DNA: TGTGCCAGCAGCCTAAATAGCGGGAGGGCCTACCAAGAGACCCAGTACTTC
CDR3: CASSLNSGRAYQETQYF

size: few
D: NA
V: TRBV28
J: TRBJ2-7
DNA: TGTGCCAGCAGTTTGACAGCAAGCTCCTACGAGCAGTACTTC
CDR3: CASSLTASSYEQYF

size: few
D: NA
V: TRBV2
J: TRBJ1-2
DNA: TGTGCCAGCGGGGGGCATGGCGGCTACACCTTC
CDR3: CASGGHGGYTF

size: NA
D: TRBD1
V: TRBV6-2/TRBV6-3
J: TRBJ1-2
DNA: TGTGCCAGCAGGGCGATTGACAGGGGCGACTATGGCTACACCTTC
CDR3: CASRAIDRGDYGYTF

size: NA
D: NA
V: TRBV7-2
J: TRBJ2-1
DNA: TGTGCCAGCAGCTCCGTTGGGGTTGTGGGTGAGCAGTTCTTC
CDR3: CASSSVGVVGEQFF

size: few
D: NA
V: TRBV3-1
J: TRBJ1-6
DNA: TGTGCCAGCAGCCAAGAGCCAGTTGCCTCACCCCTCCACTTT
CDR3: CASSQEPVASPLHF

size: NA
D: TRBD2
V: TRBV20-1
J: TRBJ2-7
DNA: TGCAGTGCTAGTTCGGGACTAGCGGGAGGAGTCTCCTACGAGCAGTACTTC
CDR3: CSASSGLAGGVSYEQYF

size: NA
D: NA
V: TRBV10-3
J: TRBJ1-1
DNA: TGTGCCATCAGTGACACCACTGAAGCTTTCTTT
CDR3: CAISDTTEAFF

size: few
D: NA
V: TRBV12-3/TRBV12-4
J: TRBJ2-6
DNA: TGTGCCAGCAGTTGGGCCGACTCTGGGGCCAACGTCCTGACTTTC
CDR3: CASSWADSGANVLTF

size: many
D: TRBD1
V: TRBV6-6
J: TRBJ1-2
DNA: TGTGCCAGCAGAAGGAATACAGGGGGAATCGGCTACACCTTC
CDR3: CASRRNTGGIGYTF

size: few
D: NA
V: TRBV1
J: TRBJ1-2
DNA: TGCACCAGCAGCCAAGCGAAGACATCTAACTATGGCTACACCTTC
CDR3: CTSSQAKTSNYGYTF

size: few
D: NA
V: TRBV7-9
J: TRBJ1-4
DNA: TGTGCCAGCAGCGGGGACGCGGCGCGTGAAAAACTGTTTTTT
CDR3: CASSGDAAREKLFF

size: NA
D: TRBD1
V: TRBV28
J: TRBJ1-4
DNA: TGTGCCAGCAGTGGGACCGGGACAGTAGCTAATGAAAAACTGTTTTTT
CDR3: CASSGTGTVANEKLFF

size: once
D: TRBD1
V: TRBV7-7
J: TRBJ2-2
DNA: TGTGCTAGCAGCCCGACAGGGTCGAACACCGGGGAGCTGTTTTTT
CDR3: CASSPTGSNTGELFF

size: few
D: NA
V: TRBV20-1
J: TRBJ1-2
DNA: TGCAGTGCTAGACCAGGGGCGTTGGATCATGGCTACACCTTC
CDR3: CSARPGALDHGYTF

size: many
D: NA
V: TRBV6-6
J: TRBJ2-5
DNA: TGTGCCAGCAGCCTCTCAGCGGAGACCCAGTACTTC
CDR3: CASSLSAETQYF

size: NA
D: TRBD2
V: TRBV28
J: TRBJ2-7
DNA: TGTGCCAGCAGTACCGGACTAGCGCCCTACGAGCAGTACTTC
CDR3: CASSTGLAPYEQYF

size: few
D: NA
V: TRBV11-2
J: TRBJ2-3
DNA: TGTGCCAGCAGCTTAGATCGGTCCCCCTTACATACGCAGTATTTT
CDR3: CASSLDRSPLHTQYF

size: NA
D: NA
V: TRBV4-3
J: TRBJ1-2
DNA: TGCGCCAGCAGCCAAGTATTGGGGGGCGGCTATGGCTACACCTTC
CDR3: CASSQVLGGGYGYTF